One and the same sample provided the 23 T cell receptor beta chains below, sequenced in a study of cytomegalovirus exposure and HLA in healthy donors. Primers: 60 Vbeta forward and 13 Jbeta reverse. Produced via immunoSEQ multiplex PCR; TCRdb's table is partial and in-frame only. The sample lists 35,000 to 45,000 clones; around 72% were seen once. The sample taken for sequencing was PBMCs. The receptor source for this set is a woman aged 25-40 years in good health and CMV-seronegative.

This clone was seen more than once but under ten times. This chain joins TRBV2 and TRBJ1-5; unclear D gene. Germline V CDR1 and CDR2: SNHLY, FYNNEI. This CDR3 spans 13 amino acids. Trimming stripped 6 bases from V and 0 bases from J, with 6 bases between. The CDR3, as DNA: TGTGCCAGCAGGAGGAATAGCAATCAGCCCCAGCATTTT. Protein: CASRRNSNQPQHF.

The CDR3 loop reads CASSLALGGGRETQYF. The CDR3 DNA follows: TGTGCCAGCAGCTTAGCGTTGGGGGGAGGTCGTGAGACCCAGTACTTC. The chain is built from TRBV7-9 and TRBJ2-5; D possibly corresponds to TRBD2 (6 bases). The CDR3 totals 16 residues. Germline lookup yields CDR1 SEHNR and CDR2 FQNEAQ (reference sequence). Trimming shortened V by 0 bases and J by 5 bases, and 16 bases separated the two germline ends.

The chain joins TRBV10-3 to TRBJ2-5, with D perhaps TRBD2 (5 bases). Trimming pared 0 bases from V and 4 bases from J, leaving 12 bases between. Germline V CDR1 and CDR2: ENHRY, SYGVKD. The CDR3 sequence is 15 residues long. CDR3 residues: CAISESDWKRETQYF. The CDR3 DNA reads TGTGCCATCAGTGAGTCGGACTGGAAGAGAGAGACCCAGTACTTC.

This clone was detected only a few times. The V call is TRBV5-1, the J call TRBJ2-1, with 7 bases identical to TRBD1. The V gene's germline CDR1 is SGHRS and CDR2 YFSETQ. The CDR3 totals 14 residues. V shed 4 bases and J 7 bases; nucleotides not matched to a gene: 8. The CDR3 DNA follows: TGCGCCAGCAGCCTAGACAGGGCGCGAAATGAGCAGTTCTTC. It translates to CASSLDRARNEQFF. Combining the CDR3 with reference TRBV5-1 and TRBJ2-1 gives the whole variable domain KAGVTQTPRYLIKTRGQQVTLSCSPISGHRSVSWYQQTPGQGLQFLFEYFSETQRNKGNFPGRFSGRQFSNSRSEMNVSTLELGDSALYLCASSLDRARNEQFFGPGTRLTVL.

V and J are TRBV14 and TRBJ1-1, with 7 bases aligning to TRBD1. Germline V lookup: CDR1 SGHDN, CDR2 FVKESK. This CDR3 spans 15 amino acids. V shed 4 bases, J shed 0 bases, and the junction held 5 bases outside the gene matches. CDR3 DNA: TGTGCCAGCAGCCCACTCGACAGGGTGAACACTGAAGCTTTCTTT. This sequence encodes CASSPLDRVNTEAFF.

This chain uses TRBV2 with TRBJ2-7; 16 positions match TRBD2. This CDR3 spans 17 amino acids. Looked up from germline, CDR1 is SNHLY and CDR2 is FYNNEI. The V and J ends lost 2 bases and 6 bases, in that order; junction bases with no gene match: 7. CDR3 protein: CASSEILGLAGGVEQYF. The CDR3 DNA reads TGTGCCAGCAGTGAAATATTGGGACTAGCGGGAGGGGTCGAGCAGTACTTC.

The chain joins TRBV30 to TRBJ1-4; a possible D gene is TRBD1 (6 bases). The CDR3 consists of 15 residues. CDR1 is GTSNPN, CDR2 SVGIG, per germline (reference sequence). The ends were cut back, 2 bases at V and 0 bases at J, with 10 bases in the middle. CDR3: CAWSPRTATNEKLFF. The CDR3, as DNA: TGTGCCTGGAGTCCGCGGACAGCAACTAATGAAAAACTGTTTTTT.

The V gene is TRBV29-1, the J gene TRBJ2-1; 8 bases line up with TRBD2. Losses at the gene ends were 7 bases for V and 10 bases for J; bases not matched to a gene: 18. Germline V gene lookup returns CDR1 SQVTM and CDR2 ANQGSEA. This CDR3 region has 15 residues. CDR3 amino acids: CSARLGVSGIGEQFF. Here the CDR3 DNA reads TGCAGCGCCCGCCTAGGGGTTAGCGGGATTGGAGAGCAGTTCTTC.

The chain joins TRBV5-1 to TRBJ2-7; TRBD1 agrees at 11 bases. V was clipped by 4 bases and J by 6 bases; unmatched bases: 3. In germline, CDR1 is SGHRS, CDR2 YFSETQ. The CDR3 sequence is 13 residues long. The CDR3 protein is CASSPGTGGEQYF. The CDR3 region has the DNA TGCGCCAGCAGCCCCGGGACAGGGGGCGAGCAGTACTTC.

V usage is TRBV30 and J usage is TRBJ2-5; D possibly corresponds to TRBD1 (6 bases). The J call is uncertain, as TRBJ2-7 better fits the DNA end. The germline CDR1 and CDR2 sequences are GTSNPN and SVGIG (reference sequence). This CDR3 has 14 residues. CDR3 sequence: CAWSGKGHLYEQYF. The CDR3, as DNA: TGTGCCTGGAGTGGAAAGGGACACCTTTACGAGCAGTACTTC.

The chain couples TRBV6-5 to TRBJ2-1, with 10 bases aligning to TRBD2. Losses at the gene ends were 7 bases for V and 4 bases for J; bases not matched to a gene: 7. CDR1 MNHEY and CDR2 SVGAGI come from the germline V gene. CDR3 size: 15 residues. The CDR3 DNA follows: TGTGCCAGCACCGCCGGACTAGCGGCATACAATGAGCAGTTCTTC. It translates to CASTAGLAAYNEQFF.

The rearrangement joins TRBV6-5 to TRBJ1-5; a possible D gene is TRBD1 (6 bases). Germline lookup yields CDR1 MNHEY and CDR2 SVGAGI. The CDR3 has 15 amino acids. Between the trimmed V and J ends, which lost 6 bases and 2 bases, there was a span of 14 bases. The DNA for the CDR3 is TGTGCCAGCAGCCATTCACAGGGAGGCAATCAGCCCCAGCATTTT. This encodes CASSHSQGGNQPQHF.

The sample holds a few counts of this clone. The gene calls are TRBV6-6 and TRBJ2-7, with 7 bases that match TRBD1. This CDR3 contains 15 residues. CDR1 MNHNY and CDR2 SVGAGI come from the germline V gene (reference sequence). The V segment lost 2 bases and the J segment 5 bases; nucleotides outside the gene matches: 9. Here the CDR3 reads CASSYGTAQGHEQYF. DNA for the CDR3: TGTGCCAGCAGTTACGGGACAGCGCAGGGACACGAGCAGTACTTC.

The chain carries TRBV5-1 and TRBJ2-7; possibly TRBD1 for D (6 bases). Germline V gene data show CDR1 as SGHRS and CDR2 as YFSETQ. The CDR3 has 14 residues. The V end was cut by 3 bases, the J end by 1 base, with 11 bases between. This CDR3 reads CASSSTGISYEQYF. CDR3 bases: TGCGCCAGCAGCTCAACAGGGATTTCCTACGAGCAGTACTTC. Full variable domain (missing parts from reference TRBV5-1 and TRBJ2-7): KAGVTQTPRYLIKTRGQQVTLSCSPISGHRSVSWYQQTPGQGLQFLFEYFSETQRNKGNFPGRFSGRQFSNSRSEMNVSTLELGDSALYLCASSSTGISYEQYFGPGTRLTVT.

V usage is TRBV4-2 and J usage is TRBJ2-7; 14 bases match TRBD2. Germline-derived CDR1 and CDR2 are LGHNA and YNFKEQ. The CDR3 totals 17 residues. V gave up 1 base and J gave up 3 bases; unmatched junction bases: 5. The CDR3 bases are TGTGCCAGCAGCCAAGCGACGGGACTAGCGGGAGACTACGAGCAGTACTTC. It translates to CASSQATGLAGDYEQYF.

This chain uses TRBV7-6 with TRBJ2-3; 9 nucleotides align to TRBD2. CDR3 size: 16 residues. With 1 base clipped from V and 7 bases from J, the junction kept 9 bases outside the gene matches. CDR1 SGHVS and CDR2 FNYEAQ come from the germline V gene. CDR3 nucleotide sequence: TGTGCCAGCAGCTTAGGAGCGGGGGGTCCCCCGAATACGCAGTATTTT. This sequence encodes CASSLGAGGPPNTQYF.

Written as DNA, the CDR3 is TGTGCCAGTAGCATCAGCGGTGTTTACGAGCAGTACTTC. Residues: CASSISGVYEQYF. The chain has TRBV19 and TRBJ2-7; perhaps TRBD2 as D (5 bases). The CDR3 length is 13 residues. V was cut by 6 bases and J by 4 bases, with 13 bases left in between. From germline, CDR1 is LNHDA and CDR2 SQIVND (reference sequence).

The sample holds a few counts of this clone. The gene calls are TRBV4-2 and TRBJ1-2; TRBD1 aligns across 11 bases. Trimming at V came to 0 bases and at J to 7 bases, leaving 4 bases not matched to a gene. Germline-derived CDR1 and CDR2 are LGHNA and YNFKEQ. The CDR3 contains 15 residues. The chain's CDR3 is CASSQEGQGAAGYTF. In DNA, the CDR3 is TGTGCCAGCAGCCAAGAAGGACAGGGGGCGGCTGGCTACACCTTC.

The rearrangement uses TRBV29-1 and TRBJ2-1; 7 nucleotides match TRBD2. The V gene end was trimmed by 8 bases and the J gene end by 6 bases; junction bases not matched to a gene: 13. The germline V gene encodes CDR1 SQVTM and CDR2 ANQGSEA. The CDR3 spans 14 residues. As DNA, the CDR3 is TGCAGCCTACTGACTAGCAGAACGATCAATGAGCAGTTCTTC. Its protein is CSLLTSRTINEQFF.

This rearrangement joins TRBV7-8 to TRBJ2-7; D possibly corresponds to TRBD2 (5 bases). The CDR3 runs to 13 residues. Trimming pared 3 bases from V and 3 bases from J, leaving 9 bases between. Germline values: CDR1 SGHVS, CDR2 FQNEAQ. CDR3 loop: CASSFTGNYEQYF. CDR3 coding DNA: TGTGCCAGCAGCTTCACGGGGAACTACGAGCAGTACTTC.

The rearrangement uses TRBV4-1 and TRBJ2-1, with TRBD2 matching over 9 bases. Germline V gene data show CDR1 as MGHRA and CDR2 as YSYEKL. The CDR3 runs to 19 residues. Trimming removed 0 bases from V and 2 bases from J; junction bases left unmatched: 11. As DNA, the CDR3 is TGCGCCAGCAGCCAAGATCGGTTCGTTAGCGGGGGTACCTACAATGAGCAGTTCTTC. Encoded protein: CASSQDRFVSGGTYNEQFF.

This clone was counted between two and nine times. The rearrangement joins TRBV29-1 to TRBJ2-3; TRBD2 agrees at 10 bases. Germline V gives CDR1 SQVTM, CDR2 ANQGSEA. V was clipped by 0 bases and J by 4 bases; unmatched bases: 4. The CDR3 runs to 15 residues. CDR3 coding DNA: TGCAGCGTTGAAGATCTAGCGGGAGTACCAGATACGCAGTATTTT. As protein: CSVEDLAGVPDTQYF.

V usage is TRBV30 and J usage is TRBJ2-2; 12 bases are a match to TRBD2. V shed 3 bases, J shed 5 bases, and the junction held 10 bases outside the gene matches. Germline CDR1 is GTSNPN and CDR2 is SVGIG (reference sequence). CDR3 length equals 17 residues. CDR3 nucleotide sequence: TGTGCCTGGAGACCTAGCGGGGGGGCCAGGAGTACCGGGGAGCTGTTTTTT. This translates into CAWRPSGGARSTGELFF.